Listed below are T cell receptor beta chains from one sample, sequenced in a study of shared clonotypes between healthy human individuals. Generated by immunoSEQ multiplex PCR, the TCRdb table keeps only in-frame clones and is missing some. The sample has some 690,000 clones, roughly 87% seen once; the top ten hold 30% to 35%. Sequenced: memory CD8+ T cells from PBMCs. These receptors came from a man aged 18 to 29 in good health. Some clones in this sample may be carry-over from other donors' samples. Both conserved end residues are part of each CDR3. The order of the fields is D gene, J gene, clone size, V gene, CDR3 DNA, CDR3 protein. A D gene is named only where the DNA matches it firmly. A clone size is listed for some rows: how often the clone was seen (once, few, many), or a class if it is expanded.

>-|TRBJ2-6|-|TRBV5-6
TGTGCCAGCAGCCTTGGGGCCAACGTCCTGACTTTC
CASSLGANVLTF
>-|TRBJ1-2|-|TRBV13
TGTGCCAGCAGCGGGGTAGCAAACTATGGCTACACCTTC
CASSGVANYGYTF
>TRBD2|TRBJ2-5|-|TRBV5-4
TGTGCCAGCAGCTTGGCGGGGGGCCAAGAGACCCAGTACTTC
CASSLAGGQETQYF
>-|TRBJ1-6|-|TRBV20-1
TGCAGTGCTCCACAGGGAAAATACCTCCACTTT
CSAPQGKYLHF
>TRBD1|TRBJ2-7|-|TRBV7-9
TGTGCCAGCAGCAAAAGGGACAGCGGCTACGAGCAGTACTTC
CASSKRDSGYEQYF
>-|TRBJ1-1|-|TRBV20-1
TGCAGTGCCCCCGTGGGGACTGAAGCTTTCTTT
CSAPVGTEAFF
>-|TRBJ1-1|few|TRBV5-6
TGTGCCAGCAGCTTAGCGAACACTGAAGCTTTCTTT
CASSLANTEAFF
>TRBD2|TRBJ2-1|once|TRBV5-6
TGTGCCAGCAGCTTGGCGGTAGCGGGGGAATGGGGTGAGCAGTTCTTC
CASSLAVAGEWGEQFF
>-|TRBJ1-5|-|TRBV6-1
TGTGCCAGCAGTGAAGTCCCAGGGGCGAGCAATCAGCCCCAGCATTTT
CASSEVPGASNQPQHF
>-|TRBJ2-1|-|TRBV6-1
TGTGCCAGCAGCCTCGGAACCCATGAGCAGTTCTTC
CASSLGTHEQFF
>-|TRBJ1-2|-|TRBV6-6
TGTGCCAGCAGTTACTCGAGCGTCGACTATGGCTACACCTTC
CASSYSSVDYGYTF
>-|TRBJ2-7|once|TRBV4-2
TGTGCCAGCAGCCAATTCATCGGGTACTACGAGCAGTACTTC
CASSQFIGYYEQYF
>-|TRBJ2-3|few|TRBV19
TGTGCCAGTAGTTCCTCCGGGAAACGCACAGATACGCAGTATTTT
CASSSSGKRTDTQYF
>-|TRBJ2-2|-|TRBV7-9
TGTGCCAGCAGCTTAGGGTCGGAAGTGACAGGCGGGGAGCTGTTTTTT
CASSLGSEVTGGELFF
>-|TRBJ2-3|-|TRBV27
TGTGCCAGCAGCTCCGGGACCCACACAGATACGCAGTATTTT
CASSSGTHTDTQYF
>-|TRBJ1-4|-|TRBV7-9
TGTGCCAGCAGTTCCTCCGACGCCGGGACGTCCGAAAAACTGTTTTTT
CASSSSDAGTSEKLFF
>-|TRBJ2-3|once|TRBV27
TGTGCCAGCAGTTTGCTACGGGCTAGAGGCACAGATACGCAGTATTTT
CASSLLRARGTDTQYF
>TRBD2|TRBJ2-1|-|TRBV10-3
TGTGCCACTTCCCCCGAGCCGGGACTAGCGGGAGGAGTGGATGAGCAGTTCTTC
CATSPEPGLAGGVDEQFF
>-|TRBJ2-7|-|TRBV27
TGTGCCAGCAGTTTAGGTAGGGAATACGAGCAGTACTTC
CASSLGREYEQYF
>TRBD1|TRBJ2-1|once|TRBV7-3
TGTGCCAGCAGCTTAGTAGACAGGGGGTTCCACAATGAGCAGTTCTTC
CASSLVDRGFHNEQFF
>-|TRBJ2-3|-|TRBV6-7
TGTGCCAGCAGTTACACGGGGGCTAGACAGGGCGATAAGGATACGCAGTATTTT
CASSYTGARQGDKDTQYF
>-|TRBJ1-2|-|TRBV6-5
TGTGCCAGCAGTTACTTGTCAGACTATGGCTACACCTTC
CASSYLSDYGYTF
>TRBD1|TRBJ2-2|-|TRBV6-5
TGTGCCAGCAGACAGGACAGGGGGGACACCGGGGAGCTGTTTTTT
CASRQDRGDTGELFF
>-|TRBJ1-2|-|TRBV2
TGTGCCAGCAGTGAAGCTTCAGAGCACTATGGCTACACCTTC
CASSEASEHYGYTF
>TRBD2|TRBJ2-1|many|TRBV5-4
TGTGCCAGCAGCTTGGAGATTAGCGGGAGAGAGGGGGAGCAGTTCTTC
CASSLEISGREGEQFF
>-|TRBJ1-5|-|TRBV6-1
TGTGCCAGCAGTAAGGGGACGACAGCTAATCAGCCCCAGCATTTT
CASSKGTTANQPQHF
>-|TRBJ2-5|-|TRBV28
TGTGCCAGCAGTCTGGGAAGCCAAGAGACCCAGTACTTC
CASSLGSQETQYF
>-|TRBJ2-3|-|TRBV21-1
TGTGCCAGCAGCACTCGGGACAGGGTAACCCAATACAGACGGACGGACACAGATACGCAGTATTTT
CASSTRDRVTQYRRTDTDTQYF
>TRBD1|TRBJ2-7|-|TRBV27
TGTGCCAGCAGGCCGGGACAGGGGGCTTACGAGCAGTACTTC
CASRPGQGAYEQYF
>-|TRBJ2-7|-|TRBV4-1
TGCGCCAGCAGCCCCCGAGCGGCGGCCCACGAGCAGTACTTC
CASSPRAAAHEQYF
>-|TRBJ2-7|-|TRBV2
TGTGCCAGCAGTGTGGGCTACGAGCAGTACTTC
CASSVGYEQYF
>-|TRBJ2-5|-|TRBV7-8
TGTGCCAGCAGCTTAGAGGCGGAAGAGACCCAGTACTTC
CASSLEAEETQYF
>-|TRBJ2-7|once|TRBV10-2
TGCGCCAGCAGTGAGTCCGCAGGGAGCGAGCAGTACTTC
CASSESAGSEQYF
>TRBD2|TRBJ2-1|-|TRBV4-2
TGTGCCAGCAGCCAAGATATGGCTAGCGGGAGAAATGAGCAGTTCTTC
CASSQDMASGRNEQFF
>TRBD1|TRBJ2-7|-|TRBV4-3
TGCGCCAGCAGCCAAGAGGGACAGGGGGCTTTCTACGAGCAGTACTTC
CASSQEGQGAFYEQYF
>-|TRBJ2-5|-|TRBV27
TGTGCCAGCAGTCTCCTCCCCGGGAGAGGCCGAGAGACCCAGTACTTC
CASSLLPGRGRETQYF
>TRBD1|TRBJ1-3|-|TRBV7-2
TGTGCCAGCAGCTTAGTTACAGGGGGGGGAAACACCATATATTTT
CASSLVTGGGNTIYF
>-|TRBJ1-1|-|TRBV11-2
TGTGCCAGCAGCTTGCCCACGTGGGGGCACACTGAAGCTTTCTTT
CASSLPTWGHTEAFF
>TRBD2|TRBJ2-7|-|TRBV27
TGTGCCAGCAGTTTAGGGACTAGCGGGACCAGGCTGTACTTC
CASSLGTSGTRLYF
>-|TRBJ2-1|-|TRBV7-9
TGTGCCAGCATCCTAAGGGGGGGGCCCTACAATGAGCAGTTCTTC
CASILRGGPYNEQFF
>-|TRBJ1-5|-|TRBV28
TGTGCCAGCGGTAGGTCGGGTTCTCAGCCCCAGCATTTT
CASGRSGSQPQHF
>TRBD1|TRBJ2-7|-|TRBV28
TGTGCCAGCAGGGGACAGGGGAGTTCCTACGAGCAGTACTTC
CASRGQGSSYEQYF
>-|TRBJ2-4|-|TRBV7-9
TGTGCCAGCAGCCAATCGACCCTAGCCAAAAACATTCAGTACTTC
CASSQSTLAKNIQYF
>-|TRBJ2-3|-|TRBV27
TGTGCCAGCAGTTTCCTTAACCCCCTGACAGATACGCAGTATTTT
CASSFLNPLTDTQYF
>-|TRBJ2-1|-|TRBV15
TGTGCCACCAGTCCGAGGGAGGACGCACCCCACAATGAGCAGTTCTTC
CATSPREDAPHNEQFF
>-|TRBJ1-3|-|TRBV13
TGTGCCAGCAGCCTCCATATGGGCCTCGGAAACACCATATATTTT
CASSLHMGLGNTIYF
>TRBD2|TRBJ2-3|once|TRBV28
TGTGCCAGCAGGCCTAGCGGAGGCACAGATACGCAGTATTTT
CASRPSGGTDTQYF
>TRBD2|TRBJ2-2|-|TRBV11-2
TGTGCCAGCAGCTTGGGGAGGGCCGGGGAGCTGTTTTTT
CASSLGRAGELFF
>-|TRBJ1-5|-|TRBV27
TGTGCCAGCAGTTACAGTAGCAATCAGCCCCAGCATTTT
CASSYSSNQPQHF
>-|TRBJ2-2|-|TRBV5-5
TGCGCCAGCAGCCAACACAGGGTCACCGGGGAGCTGTTTTTT
CASSQHRVTGELFF
>-|TRBJ2-1|-|TRBV15
TGTGCCACCAGCAGGGGACGCGCGGGCTCCTACAATGAGCAGTTCTTC
CATSRGRAGSYNEQFF